The TCR beta chain described here comes from a study of T-cell reconstitution after alpha-beta-depleted transplantation in children. Construction of the TCRbeta library involved unique molecular identifiers. MiXCR, run by TCRdb on the PCR reads, gives a single entry per CDR3 protein. The sample lists 500,000 to 750,000 distinct CDR3 sequences; roughly 13% were seen once. Broader study findings: Fresh T-cell production supplied most of the T-cell counts and diversity seen one year after transplant. There were reportedly several hundred expanded graft clones from which alpha-beta T cells came about two months after transplant.

This clonotype was seen many times. What it recognizes is unknown. Germline values: CDR1 MNHNS, CDR2 SASEGT. Trimming took 5 bases from V and 4 from J, leaving 20 bases between them. The CDR3 runs to 16 residues. This clonotype originated in a male patient aged 10-17 years who had a stem cell transplant for acute myeloid leukemia, so the T cells may come from the graft donor. The specimen comprised PBMCs, mostly from graft donor cells, sampled 360 days after TCRalphabeta/CD19-depleted stem cell transplant. The V call is TRBV6-1, the J call TRBJ2-5, with D perhaps TRBD1 or TRBD2 (6 bases each). The CDR3 here is CASSTRLIRGGETQYF. DNA of the CDR3: TGTGCCAGCAGTACGCGCTTAATCAGGGGAGGAGAGACCCAGTACTTC.